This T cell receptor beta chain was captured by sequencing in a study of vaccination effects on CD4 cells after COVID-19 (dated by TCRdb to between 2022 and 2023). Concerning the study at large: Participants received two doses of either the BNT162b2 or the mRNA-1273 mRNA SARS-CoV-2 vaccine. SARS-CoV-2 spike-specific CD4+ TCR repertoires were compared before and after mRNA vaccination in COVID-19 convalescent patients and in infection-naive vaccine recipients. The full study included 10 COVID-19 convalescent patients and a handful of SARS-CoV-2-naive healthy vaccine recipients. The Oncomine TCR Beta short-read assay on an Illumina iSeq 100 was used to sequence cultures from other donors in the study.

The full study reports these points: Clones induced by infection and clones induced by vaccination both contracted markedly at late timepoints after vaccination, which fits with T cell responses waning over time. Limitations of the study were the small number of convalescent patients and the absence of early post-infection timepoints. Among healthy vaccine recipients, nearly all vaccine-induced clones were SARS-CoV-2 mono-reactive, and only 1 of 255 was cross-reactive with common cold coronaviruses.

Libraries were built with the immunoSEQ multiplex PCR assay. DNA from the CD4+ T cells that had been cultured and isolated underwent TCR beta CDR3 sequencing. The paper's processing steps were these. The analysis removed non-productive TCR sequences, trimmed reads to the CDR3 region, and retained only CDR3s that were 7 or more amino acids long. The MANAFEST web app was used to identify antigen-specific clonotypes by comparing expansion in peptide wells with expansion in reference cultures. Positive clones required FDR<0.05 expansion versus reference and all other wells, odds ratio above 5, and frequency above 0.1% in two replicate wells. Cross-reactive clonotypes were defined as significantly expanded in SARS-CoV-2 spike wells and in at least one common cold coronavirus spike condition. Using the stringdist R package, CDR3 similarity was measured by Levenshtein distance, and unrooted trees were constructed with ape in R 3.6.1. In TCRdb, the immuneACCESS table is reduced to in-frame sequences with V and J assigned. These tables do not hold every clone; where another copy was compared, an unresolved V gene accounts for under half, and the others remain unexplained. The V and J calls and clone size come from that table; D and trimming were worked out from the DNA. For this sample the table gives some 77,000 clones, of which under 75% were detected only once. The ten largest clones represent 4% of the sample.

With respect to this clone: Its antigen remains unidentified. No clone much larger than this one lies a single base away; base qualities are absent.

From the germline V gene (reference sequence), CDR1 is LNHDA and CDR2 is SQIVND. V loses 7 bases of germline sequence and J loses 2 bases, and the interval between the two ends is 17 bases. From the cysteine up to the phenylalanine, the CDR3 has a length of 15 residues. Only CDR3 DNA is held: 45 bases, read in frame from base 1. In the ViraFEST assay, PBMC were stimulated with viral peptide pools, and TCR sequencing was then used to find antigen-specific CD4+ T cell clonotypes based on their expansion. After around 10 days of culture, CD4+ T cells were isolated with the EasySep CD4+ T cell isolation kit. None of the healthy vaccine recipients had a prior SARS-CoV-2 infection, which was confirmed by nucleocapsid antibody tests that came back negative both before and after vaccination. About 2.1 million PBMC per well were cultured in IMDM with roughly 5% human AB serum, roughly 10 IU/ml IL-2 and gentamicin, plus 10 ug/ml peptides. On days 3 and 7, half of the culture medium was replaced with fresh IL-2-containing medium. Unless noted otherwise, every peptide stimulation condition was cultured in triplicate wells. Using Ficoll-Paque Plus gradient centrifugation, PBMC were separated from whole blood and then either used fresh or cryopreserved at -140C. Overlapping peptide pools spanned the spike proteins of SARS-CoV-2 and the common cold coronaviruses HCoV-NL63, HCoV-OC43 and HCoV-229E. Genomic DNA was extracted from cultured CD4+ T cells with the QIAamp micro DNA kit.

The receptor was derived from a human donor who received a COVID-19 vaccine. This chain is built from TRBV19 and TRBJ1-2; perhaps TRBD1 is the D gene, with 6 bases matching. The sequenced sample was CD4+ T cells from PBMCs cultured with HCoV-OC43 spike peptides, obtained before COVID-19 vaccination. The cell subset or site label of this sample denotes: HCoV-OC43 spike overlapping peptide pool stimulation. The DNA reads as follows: TGTGCCAGTACCCCGGGACAACAGAAGAACTATGGCTACACCTTC. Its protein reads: CASTPGQQKNYGYTF.